Included here is one T cell receptor (beta chain) sequence, with context. Use of 60 Vbeta and 13 Jbeta primers characterized the PCR. Some clones are missing from TCRdb's copy, which holds only in-frame ones; the method was immunoSEQ multiplex PCR. This table holds about 89,000 clones, 75% to 90% found once. The data are from a study of cytomegalovirus exposure and HLA in healthy donors. CDR3 size: 18 residues. The rearrangement uses TRBV21-1 and TRBJ1-5. TRBV21-1 is a pseudogene segment. Sequenced material: PBMCs. This receptor was taken from a man aged 40-55 years in good health and CMV-seropositive. The CDR3 region has the DNA TGTGCCAGCAGCCCCGGTGCAGGGAGGGGTGGCAGCAATCAGCCCCAGCATTTT. Translated: CASSPGAGRGGSNQPQHF.